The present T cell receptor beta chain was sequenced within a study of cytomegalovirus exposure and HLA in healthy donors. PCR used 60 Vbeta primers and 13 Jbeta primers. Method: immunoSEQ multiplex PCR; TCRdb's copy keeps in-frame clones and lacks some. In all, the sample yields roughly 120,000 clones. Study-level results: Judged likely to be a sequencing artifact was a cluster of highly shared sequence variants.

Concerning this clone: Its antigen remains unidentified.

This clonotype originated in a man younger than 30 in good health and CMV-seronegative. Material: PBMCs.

CDR3 coding DNA: TGTGCCAGCAGCTTGTACTTAACAGGGGGGAACACCGGGGAGCTGTTTTTT. Translating gives CASSLYLTGGNTGELFF. The J gene is TRBJ2-2, the V gene TRBV5-8; 8 nucleotides agree with TRBD1. V trimming: 1 base; J trimming: 1 base; junction bases outside the gene matches: 6. The CDR3 is 17 amino acids. Germline CDR1 is SGHTS and CDR2 is YDEGEE.